What follows describes a single T cell receptor (beta chain). Adults between about 18 and 95 years of age took part from under 30 US areas. The study assigned cohorts using participant-reported clinical history. Donors of Cohort 3 who recovered were those that had two negative PCRs, clearance, or symptom resolution. These data come from a study of blood T cell repertoires in COVID-19. The germline gives CDR1 SGHRS, CDR2 YFSETQ. The V and J ends lost 2 bases and 6 bases respectively, with 12 bases between them. The CDR3 covers 14 residues. How the authors handled the data: Nucleated cell counts were estimated from reference gene primer amplification. Some clones are missing from TCRdb's copy, which holds only in-frame ones; the method was immunoSEQ multiplex PCR. The V and J calls and the clone size are those of that table, but D and trimming were determined from the DNA. The data hold a few hundred thousand clones, with roughly nine tenths observed a single time.

Material: PBMCs or T cells enriched from blood (not recorded which). The V gene is TRBV5-1, the J gene TRBJ2-1, with D possibly being TRBD1 (6 bases). The sequence was collected from a woman aged 45-65 years who had recovered from COVID-19. The CDR3 reads CASSFLGAGNEQFF. CDR3 DNA sequence: TGCGCCAGCAGCTTTCTGGGGGCAGGCAATGAGCAGTTCTTC.